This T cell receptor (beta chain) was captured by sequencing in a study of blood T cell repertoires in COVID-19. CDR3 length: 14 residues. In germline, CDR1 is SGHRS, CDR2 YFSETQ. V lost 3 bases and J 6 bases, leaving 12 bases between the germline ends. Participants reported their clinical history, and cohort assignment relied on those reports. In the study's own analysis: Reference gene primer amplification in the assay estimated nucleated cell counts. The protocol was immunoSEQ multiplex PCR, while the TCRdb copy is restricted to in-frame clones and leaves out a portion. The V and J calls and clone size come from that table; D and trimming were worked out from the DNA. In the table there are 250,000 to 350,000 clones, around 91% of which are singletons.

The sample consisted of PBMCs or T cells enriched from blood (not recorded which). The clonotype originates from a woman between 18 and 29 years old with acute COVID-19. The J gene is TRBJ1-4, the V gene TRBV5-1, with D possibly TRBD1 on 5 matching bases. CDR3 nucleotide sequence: TGCGCCAGCAGCTCCAGGGCCCCGGATGAAAAACTGTTTTTT. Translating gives CASSSRAPDEKLFF.